This TCR beta chain was sequenced for a study of T cells in localized non-small cell lung cancer. Notes on the study in general: Adjacent lung was found to contain a median around 58 of the top 100 tumor clones. The study sequenced only one region of the tumor. As a result, intratumor heterogeneity could not be excluded and remains possible. Uninvolved adjacent lung showed higher T cell clonality than tumor. Overall survival was longer when the density of T cells in the blood was higher.

Measured with immunoSEQ multiplex PCR; TCRdb has only the in-frame clones, and not every one. The repertoire has about 8,000 clones, about 87% of them found once; the top ten carry about 30%. Regarding this clone: Its target is unknown.

The CDR3 loop spans 16 amino acids. Trimming took off 1 base at V and 2 bases at J, with 14 bases between the two ends. The germline V gene encodes CDR1 SEHNR and CDR2 FQNEAQ (reference sequence). Sample: peripheral blood, taken before any cancer treatment. This receptor was obtained from a male donor at least 60 years old with stage III lung adenocarcinoma. V is TRBV7-9 and J is TRBJ2-5; D is possibly TRBD2 (6 bases). The CDR3 region is CASSLGGSGPQETQYF. In DNA form, the CDR3 reads TGTGCCAGCAGCTTAGGAGGGAGCGGGCCTCAAGAGACCCAGTACTTC.